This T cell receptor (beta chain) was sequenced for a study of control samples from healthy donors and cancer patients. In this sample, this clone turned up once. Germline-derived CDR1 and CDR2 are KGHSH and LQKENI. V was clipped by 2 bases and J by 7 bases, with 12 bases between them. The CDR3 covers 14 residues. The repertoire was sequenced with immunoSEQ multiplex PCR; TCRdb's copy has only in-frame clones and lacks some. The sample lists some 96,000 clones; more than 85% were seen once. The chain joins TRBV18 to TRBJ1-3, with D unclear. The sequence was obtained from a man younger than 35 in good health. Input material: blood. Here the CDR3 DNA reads TGTGCCAGCTCACCAGGATTTCTCCGGAACACCATATATTTT. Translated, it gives CASSPGFLRNTIYF.